The 23 T cell receptor beta chains given below trace back to one sample, sequenced in a study of cytomegalovirus exposure and HLA in healthy donors. The PCR employed 60 Vbeta primers together with 13 Jbeta primers. Sequencing used immunoSEQ multiplex PCR; TCRdb keeps in-frame clones, though not all of them. Counted here are around 130,000 clones, roughly four fifths occurring once; the ten biggest clones make up 0.8% to 0.95%. Sequenced input: PBMCs. The receptors shown here come from a woman aged 55-70 years in good health and CMV-seronegative.

The rearrangement links TRBV7-8 to TRBJ2-5; D might be TRBD2 (6 bases). Deletions cut 3 bases from V and 5 bases from J, with 19 bases between. Germline loops: CDR1 SGHVS, CDR2 FQNEAQ. The CDR3 is made up of 16 amino acids. CDR3 protein: CASSFSGGTFWETQYF. In nucleotides, the CDR3 is TGTGCCAGCAGCTTTTCTGGGGGGACCTTTTGGGAGACCCAGTACTTC. The complete variable domain, with remaining parts taken from reference TRBV7-8 and TRBJ2-5, reads GAGVSQSPRYKVAKRGQDVALRCDPISGHVSLFWYQQALGQGPEFLTYFQNEAQLDKSGLPSDRFFAERPEGSVSTLKIQRTQQEDSAVYLCASSFSGGTFWETQYFGPGTRLLVL.

The chain joins TRBV7-3 to TRBJ2-1; D might be TRBD2 (6 bases). The germline CDR1 and CDR2 sequences are SGHTA and FQGTGA. This CDR3 region has 14 residues. Trimming shortened V by 4 bases and J by 6 bases, and 13 bases separated the two germline ends. CDR3 amino acids: CASSSRDSTNEQFF. In nucleotides, the CDR3 is TGTGCCAGCAGCTCCCGGGACTCCACCAATGAGCAGTTCTTC.

This rearrangement joins TRBV19 to TRBJ2-1; the match to TRBD2 covers 10 bases. Per the germline V gene, CDR1 is LNHDA and CDR2 is SQIVND (reference sequence). V shed 4 bases and J 10 bases; nucleotides not matched to a gene: 10. The CDR3 loop spans 15 amino acids. The CDR3 protein is CASSTLAGAIGEQFF. CDR3 nucleotides: TGTGCCAGTAGTACTCTAGCGGGAGCGATTGGAGAGCAGTTCTTC. The whole variable domain, filled in from reference TRBV19 and TRBJ2-1, reads DGGITQSPKYLFRKEGQNVTLSCEQNLNHDAMYWYRQDPGQGLRLIYYSQIVNDFQKGDIAEGYSVSREKKESFPLTVTSAQKNPTAFYLCASSTLAGAIGEQFFGPGTRLTVL.

J is TRBJ2-5 and V is TRBV7-3, with 7 bases lining up with TRBD2. V lost 4 bases, J lost 5 bases, and 7 bases stayed unmatched. There are 14 residues in the CDR3. Germline V CDR1 and CDR2: SGHTA, FQGTGA. The CDR3 protein is CASSYQAGVETQYF. CDR3 DNA: TGTGCCAGCAGCTACCAGGCGGGAGTGGAGACCCAGTACTTC.

The chain couples TRBV19 to TRBJ1-2, with TRBD1 identical over 12 bases. The J segment lost 9 bases and the V segment lost 8 bases, leaving 13 bases of the junction unmatched. CDR1 is LNHDA, CDR2 SQIVND, per germline (reference sequence). This CDR3 comprises 15 residues. This CDR3 is CASALLPGQGARYTF. CDR3 nucleotides: TGTGCCAGTGCCCTCCTACCGGGACAGGGGGCTCGCTACACCTTC.

The chain carries TRBV7-3 and TRBJ2-7; possible D gene TRBD2, 7 bases. This CDR3 region has 13 residues. The ends were cut back, 3 bases at V and 5 bases at J, with 11 bases in the middle. CDR1 is SGHTA and CDR2 is FQGTGA in the germline V gene. CDR3 nucleotides: TGTGCCAGCAGCTTCCGGGGGGCCCACGAGCAGTACTTC. This sequence encodes CASSFRGAHEQYF.

DNA for the CDR3: TGTGCCAGCAGCTTTGTATCCTACGAGCAGTACTTC. This gives the protein CASSFVSYEQYF. The chain combines TRBV5-6 with TRBJ2-7, with D unresolved. CDR1 and CDR2 from the germline V gene are SGHDT and YYEEEE. This CDR3 region has 12 residues. V gave up 2 bases and J gave up 1 base, with 4 bases separating them.

The rearrangement uses TRBV19 and TRBJ2-5; possible D gene TRBD2, 5 bases. CDR1 and CDR2 (germline): LNHDA, SQIVND (reference sequence). V lost 3 bases and J 0 bases, leaving 8 bases between the germline ends. This CDR3 spans 14 amino acids. Here the CDR3 DNA reads TGTGCCAGTAGTATCGGGGTATACCAAGAGACCCAGTACTTC. As protein: CASSIGVYQETQYF.

The V and J genes are TRBV28 and TRBJ2-3, with TRBD1 matching 7 bases. The CDR3 contains 16 residues. Germline V gene sequence: CDR1 MDHEN, CDR2 SYDVKM. V was pared by 5 bases and J by 3 bases, with 11 bases of the junction left unmatched. This chain's CDR3 is CASSHNPAGGTDTQYF. The CDR3 bases are TGTGCCAGCAGTCACAACCCGGCAGGGGGTACAGATACGCAGTATTTT.

Written as DNA, the CDR3 is TGTGCCAGCAGCACGACGGACAGATTAGTTGGCTACACCTTC. Its translation is CASSTTDRLVGYTF. V is TRBV7-3 and J is TRBJ1-2, with D maybe TRBD1 (6 bases). The CDR3 length is 14 residues. CDR1 is SGHTA, CDR2 FQGTGA, per germline. Trimming shortened V by 5 bases and J by 7 bases, and 17 bases separated the two germline ends.

The rearrangement joins TRBV28 to TRBJ2-2, with D unclear. Trimming removed 3 bases from V and 7 bases from J, with 3 bases in between. Germline V gene data show CDR1 as MDHEN and CDR2 as SYDVKM. The CDR3 consists of 11 residues. The DNA for the CDR3 is TGTGCCAGCAGTTTTAACGGGGAGCTGTTTTTT. Translated: CASSFNGELFF.

CDR3 in amino acids: CASSWDDRVESPLHF. The CDR3, as DNA: TGTGCCAGCAGCTGGGACGACAGGGTAGAATCACCCCTCCACTTT. The rearrangement uses TRBV7-3 and TRBJ1-6; TRBD1 agrees at 7 bases. Germline V gives CDR1 SGHTA, CDR2 FQGTGA. The V and J ends lost 4 bases and 10 bases, in that order; junction bases with no gene match: 10. The CDR3 has 15 amino acids.

This chain uses TRBV7-6 with TRBJ1-3, with D possibly being TRBD1 (5 bases). Germline V gene sequence: CDR1 SGHVS, CDR2 FNYEAQ. The V gene lost 5 bases and the J gene lost 0 bases, with 14 bases spanning the gap. The CDR3 consists of 16 residues. The CDR3 nucleotides are TGTGCCAGCAGCCTTGACAGTCCAGACTCTGGAAACACCATATATTTT. Amino acids: CASSLDSPDSGNTIYF.

The chain joins TRBV19 to TRBJ2-1; 10 bases fit TRBD2. The CDR3 sequence is 15 residues long. Germline CDR1 is LNHDA and CDR2 is SQIVND (reference sequence). V shed 7 bases, J shed 0 bases, and the junction held 3 bases outside the gene matches. CDR3 in amino acids: CASTPSGSSYNEQFF. The DNA for the CDR3 is TGTGCCAGTACCCCTAGCGGGAGCTCCTACAATGAGCAGTTCTTC.

The chain couples TRBV7-9 to TRBJ1-5, with a tentative D call TRBD1 (5 bases). The CDR3 is 14 amino acids. The V end was cut by 2 bases, the J end by 0 bases, with 5 bases between. The germline CDR1 and CDR2 sequences are SEHNR and FQNEAQ (reference sequence). This CDR3 is CASSLQGSNQPQHF. As DNA, the CDR3 is TGTGCCAGCAGCTTACAGGGTAGCAATCAGCCCCAGCATTTT.

The chain uses TRBV15 and TRBJ1-2; 9 nucleotides line up with TRBD1. Per germline, CDR1 LNHNV and CDR2 YYDKDF (reference sequence). The V and J ends lost 4 bases and 6 bases, in that order; junction bases with no gene match: 6. The CDR3 runs to 14 residues. CDR3: CATSTTGQGNGYTF. Here the CDR3 DNA reads TGTGCCACCAGCACGACGGGACAGGGTAATGGCTACACCTTC.

This clone is a singleton in its sample. This chain joins TRBV18 and TRBJ2-1; 11 positions agree with TRBD2. Germline values: CDR1 KGHSH, CDR2 LQKENI. The ends lost 1 base at V and 0 bases at J; junction bases unmatched: 8. This CDR3 comprises 19 residues. In DNA form, the CDR3 reads TGTGCCAGCTCACCACTAGCGGGAGGGTCCTCACGCTCCTACAATGAGCAGTTCTTC. Protein: CASSPLAGGSSRSYNEQFF.

The genes are TRBV30 and TRBJ1-2; 7 nucleotides align to TRBD1. The CDR3 extends over 13 amino acids. The V gene's germline CDR1 is GTSNPN and CDR2 SVGIG (reference sequence). With V trimmed by 5 bases and J by 6 bases, 9 bases remained unmatched. DNA of the CDR3: TGTGCCTGGGCTCGACAGGGTGGGGATGGCTACACCTTC. Translating it yields CAWARQGGDGYTF.

This clone was found a few times. The chain uses TRBV6-1 and TRBJ2-7; 9 nucleotides match TRBD2. The V and J ends lost 3 bases and 5 bases, in that order; junction bases with no gene match: 8. The CDR3 totals 15 residues. The germline V gene encodes CDR1 MNHNS and CDR2 SASEGT. This CDR3 reads CASSDRAGGSHEQYF. CDR3 in DNA: TGTGCCAGCAGTGACCGAGCGGGAGGATCCCACGAGCAGTACTTC.

J is TRBJ2-5 and V is TRBV6-6; D remains ambiguous. The CDR3 extends over 15 amino acids. Trimming left V 0 bases short and J 2 bases short, with 10 bases between. Looked up from germline, CDR1 is MNHNY and CDR2 is SVGAGI (reference sequence). This CDR3 reads CASSYSPRLQETQYF. The DNA for the CDR3 is TGTGCCAGCAGTTACTCCCCCAGACTTCAAGAGACCCAGTACTTC.

This chain links TRBV15 with TRBJ2-5; possibly TRBD1 for D (6 bases). V lost 3 bases and J lost 5, with 25 bases in between. Germline lookup yields CDR1 LNHNV and CDR2 YYDKDF (reference sequence). The CDR3 loop spans 18 amino acids. The CDR3 protein is CATSRPGTRMANWETQYF. CDR3 sequence (DNA): TGTGCCACCAGCAGGCCCGGGACAAGAATGGCCAATTGGGAGACCCAGTACTTC.

This clone was counted between two and nine times. This rearrangement joins TRBV6-1 to TRBJ1-5; TRBD1 agrees at 10 bases. The CDR3 sequence is 16 residues long. Trimming took 4 bases from V and 7 from J; bases not matched to a gene: 10. The germline V gene encodes CDR1 MNHNS and CDR2 SASEGT. In DNA form, the CDR3 reads TGTGCCAGCAGTGGAACCGGGACAGGGGCTGGGCAGCCCCAGCATTTT. Translated: CASSGTGTGAGQPQHF.

J is TRBJ2-1 and V is TRBV5-1, with TRBD2 matching over 11 bases. CDR3 size: 13 residues. Germline CDR1 and CDR2: SGHRS and YFSETQ. V lost 3 bases and J lost 10; bases outside the gene matches: 3. In nucleotides, the CDR3 is TGCGCCAGCAGCTCCGCTAGCGGGAGGGAGCAGTTCTTC. It translates to CASSSASGREQFF. Full variable domain (rest looked up from reference TRBV5-1 and TRBJ2-1): KAGVTQTPRYLIKTRGQQVTLSCSPISGHRSVSWYQQTPGQGLQFLFEYFSETQRNKGNFPGRFSGRQFSNSRSEMNVSTLELGDSALYLCASSSASGREQFFGPGTRLTVL.